A single sample gave rise to the 21 T cell receptor beta chains below, sequenced in a study of blood T cell repertoires in COVID-19. TCRdb's table, derived via immunoSEQ multiplex PCR, lists solely in-frame clones and lacks some. The sample lists about 20,000 clones; roughly 85% were seen once. The sequenced sample was peripheral blood. The receptors were sampled from a human donor with active COVID-19. The donor label of this sample is uncertain.

This chain joins TRBV2 and TRBJ1-2; no clear D. The CDR3 spans 12 residues. The V end was cut by 7 bases, the J end by 2 bases, with 8 bases between. Germline V gives CDR1 SNHLY, CDR2 FYNNEI. DNA of the CDR3: TGTGCCAGCACACGGGTAAACTATGGCTACACCTTC. As protein: CASTRVNYGYTF.

The rearrangement uses TRBV11-3 and TRBJ2-5; 12 nucleotides align to TRBD2. CDR1 is SGHNT, CDR2 YENEEA, per germline. The CDR3 loop spans 15 amino acids. The V gene end was trimmed by 5 bases and the J gene end by 4 bases; junction bases not matched to a gene: 5. CDR3 nucleotide sequence: TGTGCCAGCAGCCCGTCTAGCGGGGGGGGAGAGACCCAGTACTTC. This encodes CASSPSSGGGETQYF.

This chain uses TRBV2 with TRBJ1-5; D is perhaps TRBD1 (5 bases). CDR3 size: 19 residues. Per germline, CDR1 SNHLY and CDR2 FYNNEI. V lost 6 bases and J 3 bases, leaving 27 bases between the germline ends. CDR3 residues: CASSDLGKGRARPNQPQHF. CDR3 nucleotides: TGTGCCAGCAGCGACCTGGGGAAGGGCAGGGCCCGGCCCAATCAGCCCCAGCATTTT.

The rearrangement joins TRBV5-4 to TRBJ2-1; 8 bases align to TRBD2. This CDR3 is 18 amino acids long. Losses at the gene ends were 0 bases for V and 8 bases for J; bases not matched to a gene: 16. Germline-derived CDR1 and CDR2 are SGHNT and YYREEE (reference sequence). This CDR3 reads CASSLASRTSNRKDEQFF. CDR3 bases: TGTGCCAGCAGCTTGGCCTCAAGGACTAGCAATCGGAAGGATGAGCAGTTCTTC.

For this clone: One end of the junction is discordant with germline, which a read error may explain. This chain uses TRBV2 with TRBJ2-7; 9 positions agree with TRBD2. CDR1 is SNHLY, CDR2 FYNNEI, per germline. CDR3 length: 16 amino acids. CDR3 bases: TGTGCCAGCAGCGAAGGTGGACTAGCGCGTTCCTACGAGCAGTACTTC. Its translation: CASSEGGLARSYEQYF.

The chain carries TRBV5-6 and TRBJ1-2; the match to TRBD1 covers 8 bases. Germline CDR1 SGHDT, CDR2 YYEEEE. This CDR3 is 14 amino acids long. V lost 2 bases and J lost 8; bases outside the gene matches: 8. CDR3 nucleotide sequence: TGTGCCAGCAGCTTCTCCAGGGGGCTGGGGGGCTACACCTTC. Translation: CASSFSRGLGGYTF.

V gene TRBV27 combines with J gene TRBJ2-3; no clear D. This CDR3 is 14 amino acids long. Germline V lookup: CDR1 MNHEY, CDR2 SMNVEV (reference sequence). Trimming removed 2 bases from V and 4 bases from J, with 10 bases in between. CDR3 residues: CASSLSAAADTQYF. CDR3 nucleotide sequence: TGTGCCAGCAGTTTAAGCGCCGCGGCAGATACGCAGTATTTT.

V usage is TRBV27 and J usage is TRBJ2-7; D might be TRBD1 (6 bases). The germline CDR1 and CDR2 sequences are MNHEY and SMNVEV (reference sequence). The V end was cut by 2 bases, the J end by 1 base, with 9 bases between. The CDR3 length is 14 residues. The CDR3 region is CASSLLQGSYEQYF. For the CDR3, the DNA is TGTGCCAGCAGTTTACTTCAGGGGTCCTACGAGCAGTACTTC.

V usage is TRBV11-2 and J usage is TRBJ1-4; D is ambiguous. Trimming stripped 0 bases from V and 7 bases from J, with 6 bases between. The CDR3 totals 13 residues. Germline CDR1 is SGHAT and CDR2 is FQNNGV. Here the CDR3 reads CASSLDYSEKLFF. CDR3 in DNA: TGTGCCAGCAGCTTAGACTACAGTGAAAAACTGTTTTTT.

The chain is built from TRBV28 and TRBJ2-7, with 9 bases aligning to TRBD2. This CDR3 comprises 14 residues. V was pared by 8 bases and J by 3 bases, with 8 bases of the junction left unmatched. Germline V gene lookup returns CDR1 MDHEN and CDR2 SYDVKM. CDR3 nucleotide sequence: TGTGCCAGCGTCCAAGCGGGAGGATACTACGAGCAGTACTTC. Translation gives CASVQAGGYYEQYF. Complete variable domain (other parts from reference TRBV28 and TRBJ2-7): DVKVTQSSRYLVKRTGEKVFLECVQDMDHENMFWYRQDPGLGLRLIYFSYDVKMKEKGDIPEGYSVSREKKERFSLILESASTNQTSMYLCASVQAGGYYEQYFGPGTRLTVT.

The J gene is TRBJ2-7, the V gene TRBV5-1; 11 bases align to TRBD2. Germline V lookup: CDR1 SGHRS, CDR2 YFSETQ. V lost 3 bases and J lost 3; bases outside the gene matches: 2. There are 14 residues in the CDR3. The CDR3 DNA reads as TGCGCCAGCAGCTCCGGGACTAGCGGCTACGAGCAGTACTTC. Protein: CASSSGTSGYEQYF.

The rearrangement links TRBV3-1 (or the pseudogene TRBV3-2) to TRBJ1-1, with D possibly TRBD1 on 6 matching bases. V was shortened by 1 base and J by 7 bases, with 7 bases between the two germline ends. This CDR3 contains 12 residues. The germline CDR1 and CDR2 sequences are LGHDT and YNNKEL (reference sequence). The CDR3 coding sequence is TGTGCCAGCAGCCAAGCCAGGGGTGAAGCTTTCTTT. This gives the protein CASSQARGEAFF.

The genes are TRBV28 and TRBJ2-5; tentative D call: TRBD2 (5 bases). Trimming removed 8 bases at V and 1 base at J, with 8 bases between. Germline CDR1 and CDR2: MDHEN and SYDVKM. This CDR3 has 12 residues. The CDR3 region has the DNA TGTGCCAGCTCCCTAGCCCAAGAGACCCAGTACTTC. Translating it yields CASSLAQETQYF.

This clone has more than one count but fewer than ten. This chain joins TRBV7-9 and TRBJ2-7; 7 bases line up with TRBD1. The ends lost 4 bases at V and 0 bases at J; junction bases unmatched: 9. The CDR3 runs 16 residues. In germline, CDR1 is SEHNR, CDR2 FQNEAQ (reference sequence). CDR3: CASSSKRTGSSYEQYF. CDR3 nucleotide sequence: TGTGCCAGCAGCTCTAAACGGACAGGCAGCTCCTACGAGCAGTACTTC.

The chain uses TRBV6-5 and TRBJ2-7; D perhaps matches TRBD1 (6 bases). CDR1 is MNHEY, CDR2 SVGAGI, per germline. With 0 bases removed from V and 0 bases from J, the gap between germline ends came to 9 bases. The CDR3 runs to 15 residues. The CDR3 DNA sequence: TGTGCCAGCAGTTACTCCACAGGGTACTCCTACGAGCAGTACTTC. Translation gives CASSYSTGYSYEQYF.

The chain couples TRBV27 to TRBJ1-4; D might be TRBD1 (6 bases). The CDR3 has 15 amino acids. Germline V gene sequence: CDR1 MNHEY, CDR2 SMNVEV (reference sequence). V was trimmed by 2 bases and J by 8 bases, leaving 15 bases between them. The chain's CDR3 is CASSLGRGRGEKLFF. The CDR3 coding sequence is TGTGCCAGCAGTTTAGGTCGAGGGAGGGGGGAAAAACTGTTTTTT.

This chain uses TRBV5-6 with TRBJ2-1; 7 bases are a match to TRBD2. This CDR3 spans 15 amino acids. The ends lost 2 bases at V and 6 bases at J; junction bases unmatched: 8. Germline-derived CDR1 and CDR2 are SGHDT and YYEEEE. The CDR3 here is CASSLGHPGGNEQFF. For the CDR3, the DNA is TGTGCCAGCAGCTTAGGGCATCCGGGGGGCAATGAGCAGTTCTTC.

The chain joins TRBV7-9 to TRBJ2-3; 11 bases are shared with TRBD2. Germline CDR1 SEHNR, CDR2 FQNEAQ (reference sequence). J was trimmed by 3 bases and V by 5 bases; bases with no gene match: 4. This CDR3 region has 15 residues. CDR3 sequence reads: CASSPLAGGTDTQYF. The CDR3 DNA reads TGTGCCAGCAGCCCTCTAGCGGGAGGAACAGATACGCAGTATTTT.

The CDR3 DNA reads TGTGCCAGCTCACCACGCGAGGGCTACGAGCAGTACTTC. Translation: CASSPREGYEQYF. The chain combines TRBV18 with TRBJ2-7, with TRBD2 as a possible D gene (5 bases). Germline CDR1 KGHSH, CDR2 LQKENI. This CDR3 comprises 13 residues. Between the trimmed V and J ends, which lost 1 base and 3 bases, there was a span of 7 bases.

Here the CDR3 DNA reads TGTGCCAGCAGCTCGCAGCGGGCGATCGCCTACAATGAGCAGTTCTTC. This sequence encodes CASSSQRAIAYNEQFF. V and J are TRBV7-9 and TRBJ2-1; the D gene is possibly TRBD2 (6 bases). This CDR3 contains 16 residues. Germline V gene data show CDR1 as SEHNR and CDR2 as FQNEAQ (reference sequence). V dropped 4 bases and J dropped 2 bases, with 15 bases sitting between them.

This clone was recorded only once. This sequence joins TRBV5-4 and TRBJ1-2; possible D gene TRBD1, 5 bases. This CDR3 comprises 14 residues. Trimming took 4 bases from V and 3 from J, leaving 13 bases between them. Looked up from germline, CDR1 is SGHNT and CDR2 is YYREEE (reference sequence). The CDR3 bases are TGTGCCAGCAGCCCAGGGCCCCAGGACTATGGCTACACCTTC. Encoded protein: CASSPGPQDYGYTF.